This T cell receptor beta chain was recovered during a study of identifying expanded T cells in peripheral blood. This clone was seen only once. The antigen is unknown. Collection occurred without any documented infections or immune events in donors. There are 18 residues in the CDR3. CDR1 is MDHEN, CDR2 SYDVKM, per germline. V lost 5 bases, J lost 2 bases, and 22 bases lay in between. This table comes from immunoSEQ multiplex PCR, and its TCRdb copy is limited to in-frame clones, with some not included. Of 95,000 or so clones listed, about 90% are singletons. Notes on the study in general: Clone count variance between approximately two-week samples rose with total template count. Technical replicates showed about 1.1 changed clones; two weeks around 15; four weeks 19.

Sequencing was carried out using blood. The chain is built from TRBV28 and TRBJ2-1; possible D gene TRBD2, 6 bases. The source is a person aged 18 to 75 in good health. The CDR3 here is CASSPSTNSGGPYNEQFF. The CDR3 coding sequence is TGTGCCAGCAGTCCGTCTACGAATTCCGGGGGACCCTACAATGAGCAGTTCTTC.